The 23 T cell receptor beta chains below come from one sample, sequenced in a study of early T cells in non-severe SARS-CoV-2 infection. TCRdb reprocessed the 5' RACE reads via MiXCR and lists one record per CDR3 protein. The sample lists approximately 50,000 distinct CDR3 sequences; about an eighth were seen once. Input material: whole blood. These receptors were taken from an adult who was a healthcare worker with PCR-confirmed SARS-CoV-2 infection or an uninfected control (not recorded which).

The CDR3 bases are TGTGCCACCAGTGATACGGGACAGGGGGGGACAGATACGCAGTATTTT. Its translation: CATSDTGQGGTDTQYF. The rearrangement links TRBV24-1 to TRBJ2-3, with TRBD1 matching 11 bases. The CDR3 sequence is 16 residues long. V dropped 3 bases and J dropped 3; count of bases not matched to a gene: 4. Germline CDR1 and CDR2: KGHDR and SFDVKD.

The chain recombines TRBV11-2 with TRBJ2-3, with 10 nucleotides matching TRBD2. Trimming cost V 4 bases and J 4 bases; bases outside gene matches: 5. Per germline, CDR1 SGHAT and CDR2 FQNNGV. This CDR3 has 15 amino acids. The CDR3 loop is CASSSIAGGPDTQYF. CDR3 bases: TGTGCCAGCAGCTCAATAGCGGGGGGACCAGATACGCAGTATTTT.

This clonotype was observed at least ten times. The chain combines TRBV6-1 with TRBJ1-6; D is uncertain. V was pared by 11 bases and J by 8 bases, with 16 bases between. CDR1 is MNHNS, CDR2 SASEGT, per germline. CDR3 length equals 13 residues. This chain's CDR3 is CASARVWDSPLHF. CDR3 in DNA: TGTGCCTCTGCACGTGTTTGGGATTCACCCCTCCACTTT.

The chain uses TRBV5-5 and TRBJ2-5; 9 nucleotides align to TRBD2. This CDR3 has 15 residues. The V gene end was trimmed by 5 bases and the J gene end by 5 bases; junction bases not matched to a gene: 10. Germline CDR1 SGHKS, CDR2 YYEKEE (reference sequence). The DNA of the CDR3 is TGTGCCAGCAGTCTAAACGCTGGACTAGCGGAGACCCAGTACTTC. It codes for CASSLNAGLAETQYF.

This sequence joins TRBV12-3 or TRBV12-4 and TRBJ1-2, with a weak D call TRBD1 (5 bases). V lost 3 bases and J 9 bases, leaving 8 bases between the germline ends. The CDR3 extends over 11 amino acids. This CDR3 reads CASSLGGSYTF. The CDR3 DNA sequence: TGTGCCAGCAGTTTGGGGGGGAGCTACACCTTC.

The V call is TRBV11-2, the J call TRBJ1-2; 8 bases line up with TRBD1. The CDR3 contains 15 residues. Germline V gene data show CDR1 as SGHAT and CDR2 as FQNNGV. With V trimmed by 1 base and J by 3 bases, 4 bases remained unmatched. CDR3 amino acids: CASSLGQGSDYGYTF. The CDR3 nucleotides are TGTGCCAGCAGCTTAGGACAGGGGTCCGACTATGGCTACACCTTC.

This clonotype was counted only a few times. The genes are TRBV5-5 and TRBJ2-7; D is uncertain. This CDR3 contains 13 residues. CDR1 and CDR2 from the germline V gene are SGHKS and YYEKEE (reference sequence). Trimming took off 4 bases at V and 0 bases at J, with 8 bases between the two ends. CDR3 coding DNA: TGTGCCAGCAGCCACCCTAGCTCCTACGAGCAGTACTTC. Its translation: CASSHPSSYEQYF.

The chain recombines TRBV20-1 with TRBJ2-5; 10 bases match TRBD2. Trimming cost V 3 bases and J 3 bases; bases outside gene matches: 10. This CDR3 comprises 16 residues. Germline values: CDR1 DFQATT, CDR2 SNEGSKA (reference sequence). DNA of the CDR3: TGCAGTGCTAGTGGAGGAGCGGGGGGGTGGAAAGAGACCCAGTACTTC. It yields the protein CSASGGAGGWKETQYF.

The chain uses TRBV6-5 and TRBJ1-1, with D possibly being TRBD1 (5 bases). The ends were cut back, 6 bases at V and 4 bases at J, with 18 bases in the middle. Germline CDR1 MNHEY, CDR2 SVGAGI. The CDR3 is made up of 15 amino acids. The chain's CDR3 is CASSLSGVRGTEAFF. The CDR3 DNA follows: TGTGCCAGCAGCCTTTCGGGGGTAAGAGGCACTGAAGCTTTCTTT.

This clonotype was counted at least ten times. The CDR3 DNA reads TGTGCCAGCAGCCAAGAAGGTGGGGGCTCCTACGAGCAGTACTTC. Its protein is CASSQEGGGSYEQYF. The rearrangement links TRBV3-1 to TRBJ2-7; D could derive from TRBD1 or TRBD2 (5 bases each). The CDR3 runs to 15 residues. V gave up 0 bases and J gave up 0 bases, with 9 bases separating them. The V gene's germline CDR1 is LGHDT and CDR2 YNNKEL (reference sequence).

The chain couples TRBV12-3 or TRBV12-4 to TRBJ1-6; TRBD1 matches 8 bases. J gave up 5 bases and V 5 bases, and 2 bases lay outside the gene matches. There are 14 residues in the CDR3. The CDR3 is CASSPTGDNSPLHF. The CDR3 coding sequence is TGTGCCAGCAGTCCGACAGGGGATAATTCACCCCTCCACTTT.

The V gene is TRBV27, the J gene TRBJ2-1; the D gene is possibly TRBD1 (5 bases). Per the germline V gene, CDR1 is MNHEY and CDR2 is SMNVEV (reference sequence). The CDR3 contains 16 residues. Trimming left V 8 bases short and J 6 bases short, with 23 bases between. CDR3 nucleotides: TGTGCCAGCGGCTCTCAAGGCTCAGGGCGGTTCAATGAGCAGTTCTTC. Translation: CASGSQGSGRFNEQFF.

The rearrangement joins TRBV10-2 to TRBJ1-2, with TRBD1 matching over 7 bases. V shed 6 bases, J shed 4 bases, and the junction held 11 bases outside the gene matches. CDR1 and CDR2 (germline): WSHSY, SAAADI. CDR3 length: 15 residues. The DNA of the CDR3 is TGCGCCAGCAGCACCCCTCGACAGGGAAGCTATGGCTACACCTTC. This sequence encodes CASSTPRQGSYGYTF.

This clonotype came up many times. This sequence joins TRBV27 and TRBJ2-7, with 8 bases matching TRBD1. Germline CDR1 MNHEY, CDR2 SMNVEV (reference sequence). CDR3 size: 15 residues. J gave up 5 bases and V 4 bases, and 10 bases lay outside the gene matches. The CDR3 DNA sequence: TGTGCCAGCAGTTCGAACCGGGACAGGTGGGACGAGCAGTACTTC. As protein: CASSSNRDRWDEQYF.

This clonotype was recorded at least ten times. J is TRBJ1-1 and V is TRBV7-2, with D possibly TRBD1 on 5 matching bases. With 3 bases removed from V and 1 base from J, the gap between germline ends came to 6 bases. In germline, CDR1 is SGHTA, CDR2 FQGNSA. This CDR3 region has 13 residues. This CDR3 reads CASSFTGNTEAFF. CDR3 nucleotides: TGTGCCAGCAGCTTTACAGGGAACACTGAAGCTTTCTTT. Full variable domain (rest looked up from reference TRBV7-2 and TRBJ1-1): GAGVSQSPSNKVTEKGKDVELRCDPISGHTALYWYRQSLGQGLEFLIYFQGNSAPDKSGLPSDRFSAERTGGSVSTLTIQRTQQEDSAVYLCASSFTGNTEAFFGQGTRLTVV.

The sample holds a few counts of this clonotype. The gene calls are TRBV12-3 or TRBV12-4 and TRBJ2-1; the match to TRBD2 covers 10 bases. V shed 5 bases, J shed 7 bases, and the junction held 8 bases outside the gene matches. The CDR3 runs 15 residues. CDR3 residues: CASSPPSGGENEQFF. CDR3 in DNA: TGTGCCAGCAGTCCTCCTAGCGGGGGAGAGAATGAGCAGTTCTTC.

This rearrangement joins TRBV6-5 to TRBJ2-7; tentatively, D is TRBD2 (7 bases). This CDR3 contains 16 residues. Per the germline V gene, CDR1 is MNHEY and CDR2 is SVGAGI. V gave up 1 base and J gave up 0 bases, with 13 bases separating them. CDR3 loop: CASSYYRGGPSYEQYF. The CDR3 DNA is TGTGCCAGCAGTTACTATCGCGGGGGCCCCTCCTACGAGCAGTACTTC.

This clonotype was counted many times. The chain joins TRBV6-1 to TRBJ1-2; D uncertain. Germline loops: CDR1 MNHNS, CDR2 SASEGT. This CDR3 spans 16 amino acids. V was clipped by 2 bases and J by 4 bases, with 17 bases between them. The DNA for the CDR3 is TGTGCCAGCAGTGAAATGCTTGCGGAGTTGGGCTATGGCTACACCTTC. Amino acid sequence: CASSEMLAELGYGYTF.

On this clonotype itself: This clone may be a read error of a much larger clone one base away. The chain links TRBV7-2 to TRBJ2-7, with D unclear. Per the germline V gene, CDR1 is SGHTA and CDR2 is FQGNSA. The CDR3 length is 13 residues. The CDR3 here is CTSSLGVGYEQYF. The CDR3 nucleotides are TGCACCAGCAGCTTAGGTGTAGGCTACGAGCAGTACTTC.

The table lists this clonotype with many counts. J is TRBJ2-1 and V is TRBV7-8; D is uncertain. CDR3 size: 11 residues. The V gene's germline CDR1 is SGHVS and CDR2 FQNEAQ. V lost 5 bases, J lost 10 bases, and 9 bases lay in between. CDR3 in amino acids: CASSPQWEQFF. In DNA form, the CDR3 reads TGTGCCAGCAGCCCCCAGTGGGAGCAGTTCTTC.

The CDR3, as DNA: TGCCCCCCGCCGCGGAGGAGGGATGGCTACACCTTC. Translated, it gives CPPPRRRDGYTF. This rearrangement joins TRBV20-1 to TRBJ1-2, with no clear D. The CDR3 is 12 residues long. Germline lookup yields CDR1 DFQATT and CDR2 SNEGSKA (reference sequence).

This clonotype was seen a handful of times. The rearrangement links TRBV20-1 to TRBJ2-5, with D hard to call. The germline gives CDR1 DFQATT, CDR2 SNEGSKA (reference sequence). V lost 0 bases and J lost 1, with 12 bases in between. The CDR3 totals 15 residues. CDR3: CSARDYLDVQETQYF. Here the CDR3 DNA reads TGCAGTGCTAGAGACTATCTAGACGTCCAAGAGACCCAGTACTTC.

This clonotype was recorded many times. The chain carries TRBV19 and TRBJ2-5; no definite D call. This CDR3 is built from 13 residues. The V end lost 5 bases, the J end lost 0 bases, and 7 bases lay between the germline ends. Germline assignment: CDR1 LNHDA and CDR2 SQIVND (reference sequence). CDR3 sequence: CASSSSYQETQYF. CDR3 in DNA: TGTGCCAGTAGTTCCTCGTACCAAGAGACCCAGTACTTC. Drawing the rest from reference TRBV19 and TRBJ2-5, the complete variable domain is DGGITQSPKYLFRKEGQNVTLSCEQNLNHDAMYWYRQDPGQGLRLIYYSQIVNDFQKGDIAEGYSVSREKKESFPLTVTSAQKNPTAFYLCASSSSYQETQYFGPGTRLLVL.